This T cell receptor beta chain was sequenced during a study of neurological immune-mediated disorders. Deletions cut 1 base from V and 14 bases from J, with 12 bases between. This CDR3 spans 12 amino acids. TCRdb independently ran MiXCR on the 5' RACE reads; one entry per CDR3 protein. This table has approximately 40,000 distinct CDR3 sequences, roughly 14% appearing once. The sample holds many counts of this clonotype. Sequencing used CD4+ T cells from blood. The V call is TRBV12-3 or TRBV12-4, the J call TRBJ1-5, with D unclear. The sequence came from a woman aged 60-70 years with HTLV-1-associated myelopathy (HAM/TSP). The CDR3 DNA sequence: TGTGCCAGCAGTTTAGACCGGGCACGGGAGCATTTT. This sequence encodes CASSLDRAREHF.